This T cell receptor beta chain was recovered during a study of beta chain features in type 1 diabetes. Study as a whole: What patients shared with healthy donors was a similar profile of age, gender and cell yields.

To note about this clone: Its antigen is as yet unknown.

Study-level points and caveats: Researchers could not determine here whether HLA type influences TCRB rearrangement.

Reverse transcribing all isolated RNA meant expressed TCRB transcripts were sequenced. Some clones are missing from TCRdb's copy, which holds only in-frame ones; the method was immunoSEQ multiplex PCR. Counted here are about 350,000 clones, 15% to 20% occurring once; the ten biggest clones make up 0.044%. V trimming: 1 base; J trimming: 2 bases; junction bases outside the gene matches: 3. The CDR3 sequence is 16 residues long. Germline V gene lookup returns CDR1 LNHNV and CDR2 YYDKDF (reference sequence). This sequence was found in a woman between 18 and 29 years old in good health. The chain has TRBV15 and TRBJ2-3, with 10 bases fitting TRBD2. Material for sequencing was naive CD4+ T cells from blood. The CDR3, as DNA: TGTGCCACCAGCAGAGGGCTAGCGGGGGACACAGATACGCAGTATTTT. Translated: CATSRGLAGDTDTQYF.